Detailed here is one T cell receptor beta chain. This entry comes from a study of T cell responses to AZD1222 COVID-19 vaccine. Sequencing was performed with immunoSEQ multiplex PCR; in TCRdb, only in-frame clones are kept and a portion is missing. The sample comprises roughly 130,000 clones, 88% of which are singletons, and 7.6% rests with the top ten. The germline gives CDR1 ENHRY, CDR2 SYGVKD. This CDR3 spans 15 amino acids. V lost 2 bases to trimming and J lost 0 bases, with 10 bases between them. Specimen: peripheral blood, collected on day 0 of AZD1222 vaccination. V and J are TRBV10-3 and TRBJ1-2; tentatively, D is TRBD1 (6 bases). This receptor was identified in an adult in good health. The CDR3 coding sequence is TGTGCCATCAGTGAGGCTGGACAGTCTAACTATGGCTACACCTTC. Translated: CAISEAGQSNYGYTF.